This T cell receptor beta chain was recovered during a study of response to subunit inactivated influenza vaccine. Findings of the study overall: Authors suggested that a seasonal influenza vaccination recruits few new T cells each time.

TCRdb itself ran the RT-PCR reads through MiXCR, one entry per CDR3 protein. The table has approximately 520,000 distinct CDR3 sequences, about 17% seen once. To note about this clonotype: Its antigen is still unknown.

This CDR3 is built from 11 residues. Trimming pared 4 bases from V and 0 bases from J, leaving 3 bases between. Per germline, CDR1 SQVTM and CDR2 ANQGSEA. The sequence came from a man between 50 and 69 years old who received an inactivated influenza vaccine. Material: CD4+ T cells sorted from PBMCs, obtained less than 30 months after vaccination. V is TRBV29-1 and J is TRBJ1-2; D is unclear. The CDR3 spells CSVVANYGYTF. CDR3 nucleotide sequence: TGCAGCGTTGTAGCTAACTATGGCTACACCTTC.